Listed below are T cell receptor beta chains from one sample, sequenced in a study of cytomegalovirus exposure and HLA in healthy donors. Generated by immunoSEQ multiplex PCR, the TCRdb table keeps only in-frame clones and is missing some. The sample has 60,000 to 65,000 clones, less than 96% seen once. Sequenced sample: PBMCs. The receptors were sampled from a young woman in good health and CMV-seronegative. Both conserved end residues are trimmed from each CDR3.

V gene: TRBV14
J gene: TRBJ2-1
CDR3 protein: ASSRDRGLHEQF

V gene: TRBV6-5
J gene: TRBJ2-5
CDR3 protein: ASSGLAAQETQY

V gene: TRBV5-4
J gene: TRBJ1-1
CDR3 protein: ASSHDLRGTEAF

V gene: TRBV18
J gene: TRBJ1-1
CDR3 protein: ASSAGTGTEAF

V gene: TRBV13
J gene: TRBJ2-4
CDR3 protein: ASSSRRLLAKNIQY

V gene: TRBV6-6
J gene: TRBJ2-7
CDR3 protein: ASRAAGQKGIYEQY

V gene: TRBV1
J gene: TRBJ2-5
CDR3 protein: TSSQGWSGTSGPETQY

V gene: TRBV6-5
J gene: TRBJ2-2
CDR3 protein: ASSYRRGTGELF

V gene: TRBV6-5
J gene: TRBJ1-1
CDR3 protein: ASSFDPRRADTEAF

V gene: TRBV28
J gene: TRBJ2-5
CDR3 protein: ASSLWGDRETQY

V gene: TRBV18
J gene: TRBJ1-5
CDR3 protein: ASSPGQGAPPSNQPQH

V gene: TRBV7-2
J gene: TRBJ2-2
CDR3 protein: ASSLTSTGGELF